This entry lists 12 T cell receptor beta chains sequenced from one sample in a study of blood T cell repertoires in COVID-19. Generated by immunoSEQ multiplex PCR, the TCRdb table keeps only in-frame clones and is missing some. The sample consists of more than 250,000 clones, more than 75% of them appearing once. Sequencing was carried out using peripheral blood. These receptors came from a man aged 45-65 years with active or convalescent COVID-19.

The V and J genes are TRBV7-9 and TRBJ2-1; D uncertain. Germline loops: CDR1 SEHNR, CDR2 FQNEAQ (reference sequence). This CDR3 is built from 11 residues. Deletions cut 7 bases from V and 4 bases from J, with 5 bases between. CDR3 sequence reads: CASTQYNEQFF. Written as DNA, the CDR3 is TGTGCCAGCACCCAGTACAATGAGCAGTTCTTC.

The V gene is TRBV9, the J gene TRBJ2-1; TRBD2 might be the D (5 bases). CDR1 is SGDLS, CDR2 YYNGEE, per germline. Trimming cost V 0 bases and J 1 base, with 11 bases left between them. This CDR3 has 16 residues. Here the CDR3 DNA reads TGTGCCAGCAGCGTAGCAGCGGAGGTATCCTACAATGAGCAGTTCTTC. Translated, it gives CASSVAAEVSYNEQFF.

The chain is built from TRBV9 and TRBJ2-3, with 12 bases matching TRBD2. Trimming removed 4 bases from V and 5 bases from J; junction bases left unmatched: 14. CDR3 length equals 18 residues. Germline values: CDR1 SGDLS, CDR2 YYNGEE. CDR3: CASSSEASGRGRRDTQYF. The CDR3 DNA follows: TGTGCCAGCAGCTCAGAGGCTAGCGGGAGGGGTCGTCGAGATACGCAGTATTTT.

V usage is TRBV20-1 and J usage is TRBJ1-2; D ambiguous. This CDR3 comprises 11 residues. Trimming pared 5 bases from V and 5 bases from J, leaving 9 bases between. The germline CDR1 and CDR2 sequences are DFQATT and SNEGSKA (reference sequence). The CDR3 loop is CSALYDYGYTF. The CDR3 DNA reads as TGCAGTGCTCTCTATGATTATGGCTACACCTTC.

The V gene is TRBV5-5, the J gene TRBJ1-2; 7 bases line up with TRBD1. This CDR3 contains 13 residues. Losses at the gene ends were 4 bases for V and 8 bases for J; bases not matched to a gene: 8. Per germline, CDR1 SGHKS and CDR2 YYEKEE (reference sequence). The CDR3 region is CASSPGDSRGYTF. The DNA of the CDR3 is TGTGCCAGCAGCCCGGGGGACAGCCGAGGCTACACCTTC.

The genes are TRBV2 and TRBJ2-1; TRBD1 aligns across 7 bases. CDR3 length: 16 amino acids. The germline CDR1 and CDR2 sequences are SNHLY and FYNNEI. V trimming: 5 bases; J trimming: 0 bases; junction bases outside the gene matches: 7. For the CDR3, the DNA is TGTGCCAGCAGTTGGACCGGGACAGACTCCTACAATGAGCAGTTCTTC. It codes for CASSWTGTDSYNEQFF.

The CDR3 DNA is TGCGCCAGCAGCTTGGGAGTGTCTAGCAATCAGCCCCAGCATTTT. Encoded protein: CASSLGVSSNQPQHF. This sequence joins TRBV5-1 and TRBJ1-5; D gene uncertain. Germline CDR1 reads SGHRS; CDR2 reads YFSETQ. The ends were cut back, 0 bases at V and 0 bases at J, with 7 bases in the middle. The CDR3 spans 15 residues.

The rearrangement uses TRBV11-3 and TRBJ2-1; 13 bases agree with TRBD2. Germline trimming cut 8 bases from V and 8 bases from J; bases unmatched to any gene: 6. The germline V gene encodes CDR1 SGHNT and CDR2 YENEEA. This CDR3 is built from 14 residues. CDR3 DNA: TGTGCCAGCGCGACTAGCGGGAGGCACCATGAGCAGTTCTTC. Its protein product is CASATSGRHHEQFF.

The rearrangement uses TRBV18 and TRBJ2-3, with TRBD2 as a possible D gene (5 bases). In germline, CDR1 is KGHSH, CDR2 LQKENI. Between the trimmed V and J ends, which lost 0 bases and 2 bases, there was a span of 15 bases. The CDR3 runs to 17 residues. As DNA, the CDR3 is TGTGCCAGCTCACCACCGTGGGAAACTAGAGACACAGATACGCAGTATTTT. Its protein is CASSPPWETRDTDTQYF.

V and J are TRBV7-2 and TRBJ1-4; TRBD1 might be the D (5 bases). The germline V and J ends were trimmed by 5 bases and 3 bases, with 10 bases remaining between them. The CDR3 has 14 amino acids. Germline CDR1 SGHTA, CDR2 FQGNSA. The DNA of the CDR3 is TGTGCCAGCAGCCCGGGGGAGGCTAATGAAAAACTGTTTTTT. This codes for CASSPGEANEKLFF.

V usage is TRBV28 and J usage is TRBJ2-6, with D unclear. This CDR3 contains 16 residues. Between the trimmed V and J ends, which lost 2 bases and 1 base, there was a span of 9 bases. CDR1 is MDHEN, CDR2 SYDVKM, per germline. This CDR3 is CASSLPDTSGANVLTF. The CDR3, as DNA: TGTGCCAGCAGTTTACCCGACACATCTGGGGCCAACGTCCTGACTTTC. Together with reference TRBV28 and TRBJ2-6, the CDR3 gives the full variable domain: DVKVTQSSRYLVKRTGEKVFLECVQDMDHENMFWYRQDPGLGLRLIYFSYDVKMKEKGDIPEGYSVSREKKERFSLILESASTNQTSMYLCASSLPDTSGANVLTFGAGSRLTVL.

This clone was counted only a few times. In DNA, the CDR3 is TGTGCCAGCAGCTCGTACAGGGGGCGGGGTGAGCAGTTCTTC. Translation: CASSSYRGRGEQFF. The chain is built from TRBV7-6 and TRBJ2-1; 9 nucleotides line up with TRBD1. The CDR3 spans 14 residues. CDR1 and CDR2 from the germline V gene are SGHVS and FNYEAQ. With V trimmed by 4 bases and J by 9 bases, 7 bases remained unmatched. The variable domain in full, with the rest retrieved from reference TRBV7-6 and TRBJ2-1, is GAGVSQSPRYKVTKRGQDVALRCDPISGHVSLYWYRQALGQGPEFLTYFNYEAQQDKSGLPNDRFSAERPEGSISTLTIQRTEQRDSAMYRCASSSYRGRGEQFFGPGTRLTVL.